This entry lists 31 T cell receptor beta chains sequenced from one sample in a study of response to subunit inactivated influenza vaccine. One entry per CDR3 protein, called by TCRdb with MiXCR from the RT-PCR reads. The data hold approximately 480,000 distinct CDR3 sequences, with approximately 9.9% observed a single time. The sequenced sample was PBMCs from blood, obtained about 6 weeks after vaccination. The origin of the receptors is a man aged 45 to 65 who received an inactivated influenza vaccine.

The V call is TRBV27, the J call TRBJ2-7; 9 bases are shared with TRBD2. This CDR3 is 15 amino acids long. Unmatched junction bases numbered 7, after V lost 2 bases and J lost 5 bases. Germline lookup yields CDR1 MNHEY and CDR2 SMNVEV (reference sequence). CDR3 sequence reads: CASSLDLAGRNEQYF. CDR3 sequence (DNA): TGTGCCAGCAGTTTAGACCTAGCGGGGAGGAACGAGCAGTACTTC.

The genes are TRBV11-2 and TRBJ2-7, with D tentatively TRBD1 (6 bases). The V gene lost 3 bases and the J gene lost 2 bases, with 11 bases spanning the gap. Germline V lookup: CDR1 SGHAT, CDR2 FQNNGV. The CDR3 has 14 residues. The CDR3 DNA reads as TGTGCCAGCAGCTTCACAGGGTCGACCTACGAGCAGTACTTC. This translates into CASSFTGSTYEQYF. The full variable domain, in which reference TRBV11-2 and TRBJ2-7 provide the parts outside the CDR3, is EAGVAQSPRYKIIEKRQSVAFWCNPISGHATLYWYQQILGQGPKLLIQFQNNGVVDDSQLPKDRFSAERLKGVDSTLKIQPAKLEDSAVYLCASSFTGSTYEQYFGPGTRLTVT.

This clonotype was seen only a few times. The CDR3 here is CSAKTRPGSPPYEQYF. The CDR3 coding sequence is TGCAGTGCAAAAACCCGACCGGGATCCCCACCCTACGAGCAGTACTTC. This chain connects TRBV20-1 to TRBJ2-7, with D perhaps matching TRBD2 (5 bases). Germline-derived CDR1 and CDR2 are DFQATT and SNEGSKA (reference sequence). This CDR3 spans 16 amino acids. Between the trimmed V and J ends, which lost 6 bases and 2 bases, there was a span of 23 bases.

This clonotype was observed a few times. The chain is built from TRBV20-1 and TRBJ2-7; D might be TRBD1 or TRBD2, each matching 6 bases. The germline gives CDR1 DFQATT, CDR2 SNEGSKA (reference sequence). Trimming left V 5 bases short and J 2 bases short, with 16 bases between. CDR3 size: 14 residues. The CDR3 sequence: CSAGQTSQPYEQYF. CDR3 sequence (DNA): TGCAGTGCTGGACAGACTAGTCAACCCTACGAGCAGTACTTC.

This clonotype was detected only a few times. The chain is built from TRBV3-1 and TRBJ1-2; a possible D gene is TRBD1 (5 bases). The CDR3 loop spans 15 amino acids. Germline V gene sequence: CDR1 LGHDT, CDR2 YNNKEL (reference sequence). V lost 1 base to trimming and J lost 1 base, with 10 bases between them. CDR3 in DNA: TGTGCCAGCAGCCAAGGACACAGGCTTAACTATGGCTACACCTTC. Protein: CASSQGHRLNYGYTF.

There are many counts of this clonotype. The chain is built from TRBV6-5 and TRBJ2-1; a weak D match, TRBD2 (5 bases). The germline V and J ends were trimmed by 2 bases and 3 bases, with 8 bases remaining between them. The germline V gene encodes CDR1 MNHEY and CDR2 SVGAGI. The CDR3 loop spans 14 amino acids. CDR3 coding DNA: TGTGCCAGCAGTTACGACGGGGACTACAATGAGCAGTTCTTC. Protein product: CASSYDGDYNEQFF.

This clonotype was counted a few times. The rearrangement links TRBV15 to TRBJ2-1, with TRBD2 identical over 7 bases. CDR3 size: 16 residues. J gave up 4 bases and V 4 bases, and 10 bases lay outside the gene matches. CDR1 LNHNV and CDR2 YYDKDF come from the germline V gene (reference sequence). Here the CDR3 DNA reads TGTGCCACCAGCACAGACACCGGGACTAATTACAATGAGCAGTTCTTC. This codes for CATSTDTGTNYNEQFF.

This clonotype occurred many times. The CDR3 bases are TGCGCCAGCAGCCAAGACGGGACTGACAGGGCGGAGACCCAGTACTTC. Its protein product is CASSQDGTDRAETQYF. The chain combines TRBV4-3 with TRBJ2-5, with D maybe TRBD1 (7 bases). Trimming took off 0 bases at V and 5 bases at J, with 16 bases between the two ends. This CDR3 is 16 amino acids long. Germline V gene sequence: CDR1 LGHNA, CDR2 YSLEER.

There are many counts of this clonotype. This chain links TRBV6-2 or TRBV6-3 with TRBJ2-7; the match to TRBD2 covers 14 bases. The CDR3 is made up of 17 amino acids. Germline V CDR1 and CDR2: MNHEY, SVGEGT. V was pared by 5 bases and J by 5 bases, with 11 bases of the junction left unmatched. CDR3 region: CASSKGLAGAVPHEQYF. In DNA form, the CDR3 reads TGTGCCAGCAGTAAGGGACTAGCGGGGGCCGTTCCGCACGAGCAGTACTTC.

This rearrangement joins TRBV5-1 to TRBJ2-2; TRBD1 aligns across 7 bases. With 4 bases clipped from V and 0 bases from J, the junction kept 3 bases outside the gene matches. This CDR3 is 15 amino acids long. Germline-derived CDR1 and CDR2 are SGHRS and YFSETQ. CDR3 in amino acids: CASSRQGSNTGELFF. The CDR3, as DNA: TGCGCCAGCAGCAGACAGGGATCGAACACCGGGGAGCTGTTTTTT.

V and J are TRBV12-3 or TRBV12-4 and TRBJ2-1, with D tentatively TRBD1 (7 bases). V was pared by 1 base and J by 0 bases, with 13 bases between. The CDR3 loop spans 17 amino acids. The CDR3 protein is CASSLGRGRGSYNEQFF. CDR3 DNA sequence: TGTGCCAGCAGTTTAGGGAGGGGGCGAGGCTCCTACAATGAGCAGTTCTTC.

V usage is TRBV9 and J usage is TRBJ1-2, with D uncertain. There are 16 residues in the CDR3. From germline, CDR1 is SGDLS and CDR2 YYNGEE. V was cut by 0 bases and J by 2 bases, with 14 bases left in between. The CDR3 DNA is TGTGCCAGCAGCGTAGGGAGAGAGTTACTGAACTATGGCTACACCTTC. Protein: CASSVGRELLNYGYTF.

The chain has TRBV4-1 and TRBJ1-3, with no clear D. CDR1 and CDR2 (germline): MGHRA, YSYEKL. CDR3 length: 18 residues. V was shortened by 0 bases and J by 0 bases, with 15 bases between the two germline ends. The CDR3 DNA is TGCGCCAGCAGCCAAGATTCGCGGCTTCACAGCTCTGGAAACACCATATATTTT. Translation gives CASSQDSRLHSSGNTIYF.

The rearrangement links TRBV12-3 or TRBV12-4 to TRBJ2-4; 9 nucleotides line up with TRBD1. The CDR3 contains 15 residues. The ends lost 3 bases at V and 8 bases at J; junction bases unmatched: 8. As DNA, the CDR3 is TGTGCCAGCAGTTTGGGAGGACAGGGGCGGGACATTCAGTACTTC. This encodes CASSLGGQGRDIQYF.

The chain couples TRBV6-1 to TRBJ1-1; D is unresolved. The CDR3 extends over 12 amino acids. The V and J ends lost 8 bases and 0 bases respectively, with 7 bases between them. The germline gives CDR1 MNHNS, CDR2 SASEGT. CDR3 coding DNA: TGTGCCAGCTTATGGTTGAACACTGAAGCTTTCTTT. Residues: CASLWLNTEAFF.

The sample holds a few counts of this clonotype. The chain employs TRBV6-5 and TRBJ2-7; 7 bases line up with TRBD1. V shed 2 bases and J 4 bases; nucleotides not matched to a gene: 8. The CDR3 sequence is 15 residues long. Germline V gene lookup returns CDR1 MNHEY and CDR2 SVGAGI. The CDR3, as DNA: TGTGCCAGCAGTTACAGACAGGGTATGAGTTACGAGCAGTACTTC. Its translation: CASSYRQGMSYEQYF.

The V call is TRBV6-4, the J call TRBJ1-1; possible D gene TRBD1, 5 bases. The CDR3 covers 13 residues. Germline V CDR1 and CDR2: MRHNA, SNTAGT. V shed 5 bases and J shed 1 base, with 8 bases lying between them. CDR3 sequence reads: CASSLRENTEAFF. Here the CDR3 DNA reads TGTGCCAGCAGTCTCAGGGAGAACACTGAAGCTTTCTTT.

This chain connects TRBV7-3 to TRBJ2-1, with a possible D match to TRBD1 (6 bases). The CDR3 covers 16 residues. Germline V lookup: CDR1 SGHTA, CDR2 FQGTGA. Trimming took 6 bases from V and 0 from J, leaving 15 bases between them. CDR3 sequence reads: CASSRDILNSYNEQFF. DNA for the CDR3: TGTGCCAGCAGTCGGGACATACTTAACTCCTACAATGAGCAGTTCTTC.

The V gene is TRBV7-9, the J gene TRBJ2-5, with a possible D match to TRBD2 (6 bases). Trimming shortened V by 1 base and J by 6 bases, and 9 bases separated the two germline ends. Germline V gene lookup returns CDR1 SEHNR and CDR2 FQNEAQ (reference sequence). CDR3 length: 13 amino acids. This CDR3 reads CASSLGGGKTQYF. The CDR3 DNA follows: TGTGCCAGCAGCTTAGGGGGAGGAAAGACCCAGTACTTC.

A few counts support this clonotype. The chain combines TRBV5-1 with TRBJ2-7; 15 nucleotides line up with TRBD2. The CDR3 totals 19 residues. The V segment lost 3 bases and the J segment 2 bases; nucleotides outside the gene matches: 12. Germline CDR1 and CDR2: SGHRS and YFSETQ. The CDR3 DNA reads as TGCGCCAGCAGCTCCCGACCGGGACTAGCGGGGGGACGAACCTACGAGCAGTACTTC. Its translation: CASSSRPGLAGGRTYEQYF.

This clonotype has more than one count but fewer than ten. The chain employs TRBV4-3 and TRBJ2-3, with 8 bases matching TRBD2. Germline CDR1 is LGHNA and CDR2 is YSLEER. This CDR3 has 16 residues. With V trimmed by 1 base and J by 6 bases, 9 bases remained unmatched. CDR3 nucleotide sequence: TGCGCCAGCAGCCAAGTCCCAGCGGGAGTAGGGGATACGCAGTATTTT. It translates to CASSQVPAGVGDTQYF.

The chain joins TRBV5-1 to TRBJ2-5; 8 bases are shared with TRBD1. This CDR3 has 14 residues. The ends lost 3 bases at V and 8 bases at J; junction bases unmatched: 9. Looked up from germline, CDR1 is SGHRS and CDR2 is YFSETQ. CDR3: CASSWGTGVDTQYF. DNA for the CDR3: TGCGCCAGCAGCTGGGGGACAGGTGTGGACACCCAGTACTTC.

The table lists this clonotype with a few counts. The chain recombines TRBV29-1 with TRBJ2-3; tentatively, D is TRBD2 (6 bases). V shed 4 bases and J shed 2 bases, with 13 bases lying between them. Per germline, CDR1 SQVTM and CDR2 ANQGSEA. The length of the CDR3 is 14 residues. For the CDR3, the DNA is TGCAGCGTTGGGGCACGGGGGACCACAGATACGCAGTATTTT. It translates to CSVGARGTTDTQYF.

This clonotype was counted at least ten times. The rearrangement uses TRBV27 and TRBJ2-7; 10 bases line up with TRBD1. This CDR3 spans 15 amino acids. After removal of 6 bases from V and 4 bases from J, the junction contained 9 bases not matched to a gene. Germline values: CDR1 MNHEY, CDR2 SMNVEV (reference sequence). CDR3 in DNA: TGTGCCAGCAGCCTTGGGACAGGGGATCTTTACGAGCAGTACTTC. Translation: CASSLGTGDLYEQYF.

This clonotype showed up many times. The chain joins TRBV12-3 or TRBV12-4 to TRBJ1-1, with D possibly matching TRBD1 (5 bases). There are 14 residues in the CDR3. The V gene lost 1 base and the J gene lost 6 bases, with 12 bases spanning the gap. The DNA for the CDR3 is TGTGCCAGCAGTTTAGGTGTTGGAGGGGCTGAAGCTTTCTTT. It yields the protein CASSLGVGGAEAFF.

V gene TRBV9 combines with J gene TRBJ2-5, with 10 positions matching TRBD2. The CDR3 contains 15 residues. Germline CDR1 SGDLS, CDR2 YYNGEE. Trimming at V came to 6 bases and at J to 5 bases, leaving 10 bases not matched to a gene. The CDR3 region has the DNA TGTGCCAGCACCCCGAGCGGGAGGGGAGAGGAGACCCAGTACTTC. Amino acid sequence: CASTPSGRGEETQYF.

This rearrangement joins TRBV4-3 to TRBJ2-7; the match to TRBD2 covers 12 bases. J gave up 3 bases and V 4 bases, and 4 bases lay outside the gene matches. The germline CDR1 and CDR2 sequences are LGHNA and YSLEER. CDR3 length equals 15 residues. The CDR3 DNA reads TGCGCCAGCAGCCGGACTAGCGGGGACTTCTACGAGCAGTACTTC. Translating gives CASSRTSGDFYEQYF.

J is TRBJ2-1 and V is TRBV11-2; 10 bases are shared with TRBD2. With V trimmed by 4 bases and J by 2 bases, 14 bases remained unmatched. The germline gives CDR1 SGHAT, CDR2 FQNNGV. CDR3 length equals 19 residues. The chain's CDR3 is CASSSRSVAGGITYNEQFF. As DNA, the CDR3 is TGTGCCAGCAGCTCCAGATCAGTAGCGGGGGGTATAACCTACAATGAGCAGTTCTTC.

The chain recombines TRBV29-1 with TRBJ1-5, with D possibly TRBD1 on 5 matching bases. Germline V gene data show CDR1 as SQVTM and CDR2 as ANQGSEA. This CDR3 region has 12 residues. The V gene lost 6 bases and the J gene lost 7 bases, with 13 bases spanning the gap. CDR3 nucleotide sequence: TGCAGCGTGGGGGACGCGGACCAGCCCCAGCATTTT. Amino acid sequence: CSVGDADQPQHF.

This clonotype was counted only a few times. The chain employs TRBV12-3 or TRBV12-4 and TRBJ1-1, with 7 nucleotides matching TRBD1. CDR3 length: 16 amino acids. Trimming removed 5 bases from V and 1 base from J; junction bases left unmatched: 10. CDR3 DNA sequence: TGTGCCAGCAGTGACAGGGTTTGGGGTCCGAACACTGAAGCTTTCTTT. Its protein is CASSDRVWGPNTEAFF.

V gene TRBV7-3 combines with J gene TRBJ2-1; 13 bases fit TRBD2. The CDR3 contains 15 residues. Germline CDR1 and CDR2: SGHTA and FQGTGA. V was clipped by 5 bases and J by 7 bases; unmatched bases: 5. CDR3 sequence reads: CASSPTSGRGNEQFF. DNA of the CDR3: TGTGCCAGCAGCCCAACTAGCGGGAGGGGTAATGAGCAGTTCTTC.